This T cell receptor beta chain was sequenced in a study of T cells in Graves' hyperthyroidism and ophthalmopathy (dated by TCRdb to the late 2010s). Broadly, across the study: To identify distinguishing TCR V-J signatures, a discovery cohort of 90 to 100 patients was used, comprising approximately 40 with Graves' ophthalmopathy and around 60 with stable Graves' hyperthyroidism. An independent validation cohort of some 18 hyperthyroidism patients and approximately 17 patients who later progressed to ophthalmopathy tested prospective prediction of ophthalmopathy. The roughly 90 discovery patients were divided at random into training and test sets in a 7:3 ratio. Thyroid tissue and blood T-cell repertoires from six Graves' hyperthyroidism patients were also compared in the study. Following sampling, methimazole starting at 30 mg daily was given to hyperthyroidism patients, and high-dose intravenous methylprednisolone was given to ophthalmopathy patients. The paper reports TCR Vbeta CDR3 sequencing of over 120 peripheral blood samples: some 41 ophthalmopathy, under 85 hyperthyroidism and approximately 17 progressor patients. Broad study findings and their caveats: Most expanded thyroid clonotypes (frequency above 0.001) were also detected in blood, a finding suggesting that blood repertoires may reflect thyroid immune responses. In validation, the model predicted progression to ophthalmopathy a median of about 6.5 months before onset, with around 70% sensitivity and nearly 75% specificity. In cross-validation, a model built on a 13 V-J signature told ophthalmopathy apart from stable hyperthyroidism with 85% to 90% sensitivity and roughly 81% specificity, and in testing the same model reached 80%/75%. Sample size was not statistically predetermined, and investigators were not blinded to group allocation.

The CDR3 starts with the cysteine, ends with the phenylalanine, and has 19 residues. Only the CDR3 DNA stays, 57 bases, in frame from base 1. From the germline V gene (reference sequence), CDR1 is LNHNV and CDR2 is YYDKDF. For this chain, trimming is 0 bases at the V end and 3 bases at the J end, and the number of junction bases without a gene match is 16. Patients with uncontrolled infections, other autoimmune diseases, pregnancy or lactation were excluded. Diagnoses were based on clinical symptoms, serum thyroxine and TRAb, thyroid ultrasound and orbital computed tomography. Total RNA was extracted using Trizol reagent, and RNA quality was assessed on an Agilent 2100 Bioanalyzer. This clonotype has only a few counts. Its cognate antigen has yet to be identified. No base-level quality is on record; no much larger clone is a single base apart. The TCR beta CDR3 regions were amplified from the RNA transcripts. For the first round of RT-PCR on the TCR CDR3, the HTBI primer set was used together with the Qiagen OneStep RT-PCR kit. Libraries were constructed in a second round of multiplex PCR, after which size selection and purification were performed. Sequencing of the libraries was done on an Illumina HiSeq2000 using paired-end 100 bp reads. The paper's processing steps were these. SOAPnuke was used to process the raw data, with reads discarded if the reads contained adapters or uncalled bases, had a mean Phred below 15, or lacked an exact constant-primer or identifier match. COPE v1.2.5 was used to merge high-quality paired reads, and clonotypes were defined as unique nucleotide sequences. MiTCR v1.1 was used to align clonotypes to the IMGT TRBV, TRBD and TRBJ reference segments. The analysis included only V-J combinations with a frequency above 0.0001, which together covered roughly 99% of the repertoires. A TCS score was defined as the ratio between F50 (clonal expansion) and ExV (chaos), using BLOSUM62-based TCRdist between CDR3 peptides within each V-J. Welch's t-statistics and random forest reduced around 510 V-J features to 10 to 15, which were used in a naive Bayes classifier (R e1071). The similarity between thyroid and blood repertoires was quantified using the Morisita-Horn index. TCRdb reanalyzed the raw reads on its own, using fastp at Q25 for trimming and MiXCR for clone calling, and kept in-frame beta chains. CDR3 protein sequences are deduplicated, and each keeps its most common genes and DNA. Clone size and V and J calls follow TCRdb, not the original study. This sample holds 490,000 or so distinct CDR3 sequences; about 46% were observed only once. Together, the top ten hold around 47% of the sample.

The chain is assembled from TRBV15 and TRBJ1-1, and 7 junction bases match TRBD1. This sequence originates from an adult woman with Graves' disease, either hyperthyroidism or ophthalmopathy (not recorded which). Material for sequencing was peripheral blood or thyroid tissue (not recorded which). The nucleotides read TGTGCCACCAGCAGAGATCGAGCGGTGACAGGGCCGGACGACACTGAAGCTTTCTTT. Translated, this is CATSRDRAVTGPDDTEAFF.